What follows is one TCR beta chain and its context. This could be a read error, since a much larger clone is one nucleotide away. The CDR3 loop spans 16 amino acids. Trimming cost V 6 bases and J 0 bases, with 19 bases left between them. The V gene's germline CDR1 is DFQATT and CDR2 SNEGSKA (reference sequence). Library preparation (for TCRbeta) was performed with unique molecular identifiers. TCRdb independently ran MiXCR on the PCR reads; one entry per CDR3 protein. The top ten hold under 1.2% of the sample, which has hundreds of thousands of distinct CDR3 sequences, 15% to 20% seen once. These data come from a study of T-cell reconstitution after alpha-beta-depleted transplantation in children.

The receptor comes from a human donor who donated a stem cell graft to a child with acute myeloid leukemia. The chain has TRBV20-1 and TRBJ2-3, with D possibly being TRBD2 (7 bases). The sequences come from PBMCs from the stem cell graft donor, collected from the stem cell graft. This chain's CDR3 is CSALGGAILSTDTQYF. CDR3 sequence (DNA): TGCAGTGCGTTGGGGGGGGCTATCCTTAGCACAGATACGCAGTATTTT.